The present TCR beta chain was sequenced within a study of T cells after yellow fever vaccination. Germline V gene lookup returns CDR1 MGHDK and CDR2 SYGVNS. CDR3 length: 15 residues. The trim removed 1 base at V and 6 bases at J, leaving 7 bases unmatched. Each CDR3 protein is one row after TCRdb ran MiXCR on the 5' RACE reads. The sample lists 450,000 to 550,000 distinct CDR3 sequences; 21% were seen once. Turning to this clonotype: Its antigen is currently unknown.

Study-level findings and limits: FACS-sorted repertoires could harbor abundant contaminating bulk-population clonotypes.

The starting material was PBMCs, obtained 20 to 25 days after the first yellow fever vaccination. This TCR was sampled from a man aged 18 to 30 who received the YFV17D yellow fever vaccine. This chain connects TRBV25-1 to TRBJ1-2; TRBD1 matches at 8 bases. The CDR3: CASSEWETGENGYTF. Written as DNA, the CDR3 is TGTGCCAGCAGTGAATGGGAGACAGGGGAGAATGGCTACACCTTC.